These 20 T cell receptor beta chains originate from one sample sequenced in a study of OX40 agonist ivuxolimab in advanced cancers. TCRdb keeps only in-frame clones here, not all; method: immunoSEQ multiplex PCR. The profile shows 65,000 to 85,000 clones, about 89% of them singletons. The material sequenced was CD4+ or CD8+ T cells sorted from blood, taken in a trial of the OX40 agonist ivuxolimab. The receptor source for this set is an adult with an advanced solid tumor such as melanoma, head and neck, liver or kidney cancer.

V and J are TRBV7-9 and TRBJ1-2; D is possibly TRBD1 (5 bases). The CDR3 has 13 residues. CDR1 SEHNR and CDR2 FQNEAQ come from the germline V gene (reference sequence). Trimming removed 5 bases at V and 8 bases at J, with 15 bases between. The CDR3 spells CASSPGGVIGYTF. In DNA form, the CDR3 reads TGTGCCAGCAGCCCCGGGGGGGTGATCGGCTACACCTTC.

The J gene is TRBJ1-6, the V gene TRBV6-5, with TRBD1 matching 9 bases. The CDR3 has 15 amino acids. The germline gives CDR1 MNHEY, CDR2 SVGAGI. The V gene end was trimmed by 5 bases and the J gene end by 9 bases; junction bases not matched to a gene: 8. The CDR3 DNA sequence: TGTGCCAGCAGTCCCGGGACAGGGTCGCGTTCACCCCTCCACTTT. This translates into CASSPGTGSRSPLHF.

The rearrangement uses TRBV9 and TRBJ1-2; 12 bases are a match to TRBD1. This CDR3 has 15 amino acids. V lost 3 bases to trimming and J lost 5 bases; unmatched junction nucleotides: 5. CDR1 is SGDLS and CDR2 is YYNGEE in the germline V gene. CDR3 region: CASSEGTGGFYGYTF. The DNA for the CDR3 is TGTGCCAGCAGCGAGGGGACAGGGGGCTTTTATGGCTACACCTTC.

V is TRBV27 and J is TRBJ2-7; possible D gene TRBD2, 6 bases. Germline values: CDR1 MNHEY, CDR2 SMNVEV (reference sequence). V shed 10 bases and J shed 8 bases, with 27 bases lying between them. The CDR3 runs 15 residues. The DNA of the CDR3 is TGTGCCACGCATCCCGGGGGAGCCCCTGCAACCAAGCAGTACTTC. This sequence encodes CATHPGGAPATKQYF.

The chain recombines TRBV6-5 with TRBJ2-2; no definite D call. The CDR3 runs 13 residues. V lost 4 bases and J lost 1, with 4 bases in between. Per germline, CDR1 MNHEY and CDR2 SVGAGI. CDR3: CASSLGNTGELFF. The CDR3 region has the DNA TGTGCCAGCAGTTTGGGGAACACCGGGGAGCTGTTTTTT.

The chain joins TRBV9 to TRBJ1-1, with D possibly TRBD1 on 6 matching bases. In germline, CDR1 is SGDLS, CDR2 YYNGEE. CDR3 length equals 16 residues. Trimming pared 1 base from V and 3 bases from J, leaving 16 bases between. The CDR3 DNA is TGTGCCAGCAGCGTATCGTCCGGGGGGCCGTACACTGAAGCTTTCTTT. This gives the protein CASSVSSGGPYTEAFF.

This clone showed up just once. V gene TRBV11-3 combines with J gene TRBJ2-1; 10 bases align to TRBD2. Germline CDR1 reads SGHNT; CDR2 reads YENEEA. With V trimmed by 5 bases and J by 7 bases, 8 bases remained unmatched. This CDR3 comprises 15 residues. CDR3 sequence reads: CASSVTSGARNEQFF. CDR3 DNA: TGTGCCAGCAGCGTTACTAGCGGGGCGAGAAATGAGCAGTTCTTC.

This chain uses TRBV6-5 with TRBJ2-5; D call uncertain. This CDR3 is built from 12 residues. Germline V gene data show CDR1 as MNHEY and CDR2 as SVGAGI. The V and J ends lost 0 bases and 7 bases respectively, with 6 bases between them. CDR3 nucleotide sequence: TGTGCCAGCAGTTACTCGCGACTGACCCAGTACTTC. Its protein is CASSYSRLTQYF.

The rearrangement links TRBV27 to TRBJ2-1, with 8 bases matching TRBD1. V shed 5 bases, J shed 5 bases, and the junction held 17 bases outside the gene matches. Germline V gene lookup returns CDR1 MNHEY and CDR2 SMNVEV (reference sequence). This CDR3 spans 18 amino acids. The CDR3 spells CASSPTPRTGNRDNEQFF. CDR3 coding DNA: TGTGCCAGCAGTCCAACCCCCCGGACAGGGAATAGGGACAATGAGCAGTTCTTC.

V gene TRBV29-1 combines with J gene TRBJ2-1, with D perhaps matching TRBD2 (5 bases). The CDR3 loop spans 16 amino acids. V was shortened by 0 bases and J by 6 bases, with 18 bases between the two germline ends. Germline V gives CDR1 SQVTM, CDR2 ANQGSEA. The CDR3 sequence: CSVEDRSGIRGNEQFF. CDR3 nucleotides: TGCAGCGTTGAAGATAGGTCCGGGATACGCGGCAATGAGCAGTTCTTC.

This clone was observed once. V is TRBV7-9 and J is TRBJ2-3, with 9 bases matching TRBD2. V shed 5 bases, J shed 5 bases, and the junction held 2 bases outside the gene matches. This CDR3 contains 13 residues. Germline CDR1 is SEHNR and CDR2 is FQNEAQ (reference sequence). The CDR3 reads CASSPLAGDTQYF. For the CDR3, the DNA is TGTGCCAGCAGCCCACTAGCGGGAGATACGCAGTATTTT.

J is TRBJ2-4 and V is TRBV6-6, with D hard to call. The CDR3 consists of 13 residues. Trimming removed 6 bases from V and 0 bases from J, with 6 bases in between. Germline CDR1 reads MNHNY; CDR2 reads SVGAGI (reference sequence). CDR3 loop: CASRPIAKNIQYF. The CDR3, as DNA: TGTGCCAGCAGGCCGATAGCCAAAAACATTCAGTACTTC.

The chain couples TRBV6-1 to TRBJ2-2, with D uncertain. The CDR3 covers 15 residues. Germline V CDR1 and CDR2: MNHNS, SASEGT. Trimming removed 4 bases from V and 5 bases from J, with 14 bases in between. In DNA, the CDR3 is TGTGCCAGCAGTGGAGCAAGGGCGGTTACCGGGGAGCTGTTTTTT. This gives the protein CASSGARAVTGELFF.

The V gene is TRBV5-1, the J gene TRBJ2-5, with 7 bases identical to TRBD1. Germline loops: CDR1 SGHRS, CDR2 YFSETQ. CDR3 size: 14 residues. The junction had 7 bases not matched to a gene; V was cut back by 6 bases and J by 2 bases. In DNA, the CDR3 is TGCGCCAGCACCCGAGACAGGGATCAAGAGACCCAGTACTTC. Translated, it gives CASTRDRDQETQYF.

This rearrangement joins TRBV5-1 to TRBJ2-7, with 7 bases aligning to TRBD1. The CDR3 consists of 15 residues. The trim removed 0 bases at V and 0 bases at J, leaving 3 bases unmatched. Germline V gives CDR1 SGHRS, CDR2 YFSETQ. The CDR3 coding sequence is TGCGCCAGCAGCTTGGACAGGGGCTACTCCTACGAGCAGTACTTC. As protein: CASSLDRGYSYEQYF.

This sequence joins TRBV10-1 and TRBJ2-3, with a tentative D call TRBD2 (6 bases). The V gene's germline CDR1 is WNHNN and CDR2 SYGVQD (reference sequence). V dropped 6 bases and J dropped 6 bases, with 25 bases sitting between them. The CDR3 runs to 17 residues. CDR3 bases: TGCGCCAGCAGCGCTTTTGGGTCGGGGGTCCCATCGGATACGCAGTATTTT. It encodes CASSAFGSGVPSDTQYF.

The rearrangement links TRBV6-6 to TRBJ2-1; no clear D gene. There are 12 residues in the CDR3. Trimming pared 5 bases from V and 9 bases from J, leaving 11 bases between. Germline assignment: CDR1 MNHNY and CDR2 SVGAGI (reference sequence). As DNA, the CDR3 is TGTGCCAGCAGTCCCCCTTCGGGTGAGCAGTTCTTC. This encodes CASSPPSGEQFF.

This clone has more than one count but fewer than ten. J is TRBJ1-1 and V is TRBV18; TRBD1 is a possible D gene (5 bases). Per germline, CDR1 KGHSH and CDR2 LQKENI. This CDR3 spans 14 amino acids. With 2 bases removed from V and 1 base from J, the gap between germline ends came to 8 bases. The DNA for the CDR3 is TGTGCCAGCTCACCATACCAGGGGAACACTGAAGCTTTCTTT. It translates to CASSPYQGNTEAFF.

This chain links TRBV5-1 with TRBJ2-4, with D uncertain. The germline CDR1 and CDR2 sequences are SGHRS and YFSETQ. The CDR3 length is 14 residues. Trimming left V 0 bases short and J 7 bases short, with 11 bases between. This chain's CDR3 is CASSLDNVGNIQYF. As DNA, the CDR3 is TGCGCCAGCAGCTTGGACAACGTTGGGAACATTCAGTACTTC. The whole variable domain, remainder taken from reference TRBV5-1 and TRBJ2-4, is KAGVTQTPRYLIKTRGQQVTLSCSPISGHRSVSWYQQTPGQGLQFLFEYFSETQRNKGNFPGRFSGRQFSNSRSEMNVSTLELGDSALYLCASSLDNVGNIQYFGAGTRLSVL.

This chain connects TRBV28 to TRBJ1-1, with D perhaps matching TRBD1 (5 bases). Trimming removed 6 bases from V and 8 bases from J, with 13 bases in between. The CDR3 consists of 12 residues. Germline CDR1 MDHEN, CDR2 SYDVKM. This chain's CDR3 is CASRLDSLEAFF. CDR3 coding DNA: TGTGCCAGCAGGCTAGACAGTTTAGAAGCTTTCTTT.